This TCR beta chain was found in a study of CD8 T cells in ankylosing spondylitis. Findings and caveats of the study: Ankylosing spondylitis blood appeared to be characterized by a TCR beta motif of eight highly homologous variants.

This clonotype came up many times. Its antigen is unidentified. TCRdb re-analysed the 5' RACE reads in MiXCR, keeping a single row per CDR3 protein. The data contain approximately 400,000 distinct CDR3 sequences, roughly 18% of them singletons. The CDR3 sequence is 13 residues long. Germline V gene sequence: CDR1 SGHRS, CDR2 YFSETQ. V was shortened by 0 bases and J by 1 base, with 5 bases between the two germline ends. The TCR comes from a male donor with ankylosing spondylitis. The sequencing input was blood, either unsorted or a sorted T cell fraction (not recorded which). This chain joins TRBV5-1 and TRBJ2-7; D unresolved. The CDR3 protein is CASSLVGSYEQYF. CDR3 nucleotide sequence: TGCGCCAGCAGCTTGGTGGGGTCCTACGAGCAGTACTTC.